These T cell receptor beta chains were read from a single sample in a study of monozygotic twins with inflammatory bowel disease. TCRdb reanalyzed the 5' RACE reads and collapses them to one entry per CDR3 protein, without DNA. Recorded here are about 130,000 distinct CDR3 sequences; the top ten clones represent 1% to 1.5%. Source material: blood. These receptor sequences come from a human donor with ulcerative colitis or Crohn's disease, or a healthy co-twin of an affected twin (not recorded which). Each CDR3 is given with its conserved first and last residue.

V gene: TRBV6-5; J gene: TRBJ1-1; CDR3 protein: CASSLAGGEYTEAFF
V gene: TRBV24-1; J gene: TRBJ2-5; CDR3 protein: CATRHRFQETQYF
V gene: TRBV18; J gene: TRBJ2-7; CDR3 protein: CASSTDLEQYF
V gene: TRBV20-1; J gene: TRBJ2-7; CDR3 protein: CSRQPGTRTEQYF
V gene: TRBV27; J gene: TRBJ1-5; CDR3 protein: CASSLWFGGQPQHF
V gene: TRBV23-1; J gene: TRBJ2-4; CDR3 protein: CASSHPVREKKNIQYF
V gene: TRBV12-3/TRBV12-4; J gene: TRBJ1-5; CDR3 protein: CASSRWDGPSNQPQHF
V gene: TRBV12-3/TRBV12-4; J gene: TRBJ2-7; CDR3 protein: CASSLPREDRYEQYF
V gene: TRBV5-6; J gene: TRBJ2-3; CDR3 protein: CASSDTDTQYF
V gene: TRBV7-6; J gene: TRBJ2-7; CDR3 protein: CASSPRTSAATYEQYF
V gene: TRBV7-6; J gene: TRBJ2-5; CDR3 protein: CASSLLAGEETQYF
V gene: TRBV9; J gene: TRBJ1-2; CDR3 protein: CASSAAGGGYTF
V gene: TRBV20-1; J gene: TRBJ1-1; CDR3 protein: CSARELTEAFF
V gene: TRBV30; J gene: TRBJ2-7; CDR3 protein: CAWSVGQGSSYEQYF
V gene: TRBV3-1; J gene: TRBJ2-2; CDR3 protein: CASSPPPRLAGYTGELFF
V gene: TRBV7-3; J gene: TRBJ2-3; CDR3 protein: CASSLEEGPDTQYF
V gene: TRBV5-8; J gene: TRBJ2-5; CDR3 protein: CASSHGTSGEETQYF
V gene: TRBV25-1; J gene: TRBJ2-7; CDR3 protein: CASSEYGLSTYEQYF
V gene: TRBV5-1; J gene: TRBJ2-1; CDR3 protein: CASSLDVVTSAIYNEQFF
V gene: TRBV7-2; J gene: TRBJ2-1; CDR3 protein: CASSLGGGWSYNEQFF